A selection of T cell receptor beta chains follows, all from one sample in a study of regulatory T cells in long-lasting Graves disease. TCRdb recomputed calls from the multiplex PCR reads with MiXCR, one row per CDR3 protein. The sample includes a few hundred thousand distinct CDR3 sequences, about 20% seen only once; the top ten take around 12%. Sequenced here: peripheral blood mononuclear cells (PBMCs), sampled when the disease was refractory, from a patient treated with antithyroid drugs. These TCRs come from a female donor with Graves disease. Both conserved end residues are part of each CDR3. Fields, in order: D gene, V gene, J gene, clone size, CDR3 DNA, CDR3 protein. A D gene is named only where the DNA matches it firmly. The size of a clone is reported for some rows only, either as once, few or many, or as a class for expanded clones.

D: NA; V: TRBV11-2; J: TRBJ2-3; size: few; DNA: TGTGCCAGCAGCTTCCGACGTGGGGCCGCAGATACGCAGTATTTT; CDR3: CASSFRRGAADTQYF
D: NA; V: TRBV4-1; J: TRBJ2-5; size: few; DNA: TGCGCCAGCAGAGGGATCGGGGCAGGGGACCAAGAGACCCAGTACTTC; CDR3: CASRGIGAGDQETQYF
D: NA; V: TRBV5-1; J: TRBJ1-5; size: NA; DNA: TGCGCCAGCGGTCCGTTAATGCCTTTAGGACCCAATCAGCCCCAGCATTTT; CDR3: CASGPLMPLGPNQPQHF
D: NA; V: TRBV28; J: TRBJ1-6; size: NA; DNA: TGTGCCAGCAGTCTTTCCTCGTCGCAATCTTATAATTCACCCCTCCACTTT; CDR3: CASSLSSSQSYNSPLHF
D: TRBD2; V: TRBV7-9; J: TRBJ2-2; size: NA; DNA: TGTGCCAGCAGCTGGAGAACCGGGACTAGCGACCCTAACACCGGGGAGCTGTTTTTT; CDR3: CASSWRTGTSDPNTGELFF
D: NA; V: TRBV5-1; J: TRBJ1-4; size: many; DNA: TGCGCCAGCAGCTTGGTCGCAGGGTCAGGGGCTGAAAAACTGTTTTTT; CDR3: CASSLVAGSGAEKLFF
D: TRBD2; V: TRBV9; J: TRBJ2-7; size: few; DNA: TGTGCCAGCAGTGTGTCGGCGGGAGAGATTTCCGAGCAGTACTTC; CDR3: CASSVSAGEISEQYF
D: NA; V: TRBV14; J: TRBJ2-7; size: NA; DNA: TGTGCCAGCAGCCAAGTTACAGGGGGAGGGTACGAGCAGTACTTC; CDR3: CASSQVTGGGYEQYF
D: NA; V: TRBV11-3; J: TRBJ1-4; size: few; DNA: TGTGCCAGCAGCTTATCGGTCCAGGGCGATGAAAAACTGTTTTTT; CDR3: CASSLSVQGDEKLFF
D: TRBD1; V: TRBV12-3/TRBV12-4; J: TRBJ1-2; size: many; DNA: TGTGCCAGCAGTGTGGACAGGGGAGGATATGGCTACACCTTC; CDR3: CASSVDRGGYGYTF
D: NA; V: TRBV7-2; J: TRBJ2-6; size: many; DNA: TGTGCCAGCAGTCCATCTGGGGCCAACGTCCTGACTTTC; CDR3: CASSPSGANVLTF
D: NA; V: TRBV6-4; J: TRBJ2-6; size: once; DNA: TGTGCCAGCAGTTACGCCAGGGTAACGGGGGCCAACGTCCTGACTTTC; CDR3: CASSYARVTGANVLTF
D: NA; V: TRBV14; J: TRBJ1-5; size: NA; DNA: TGTGCCAGCAGGGAAGACGAATACAGGGTTTTCATTGATCAGCCCCAGCATTTT; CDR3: CASREDEYRVFIDQPQHF
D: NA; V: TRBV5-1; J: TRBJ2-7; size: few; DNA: TGCGCCAGCAGCTTGGGACAGGCCACCTACGAGCAGTACTTC; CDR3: CASSLGQATYEQYF
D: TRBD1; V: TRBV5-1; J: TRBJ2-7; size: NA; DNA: TGCGCCAGCAGCACGGGGGACAGGGTGGCCGAGCAGTACTTC; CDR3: CASSTGDRVAEQYF
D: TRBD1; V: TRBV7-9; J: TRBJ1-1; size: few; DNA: TGTGCCAGCAGCTCGATACGGGGGACAGACACTGAAGCTTTCTTT; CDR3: CASSSIRGTDTEAFF
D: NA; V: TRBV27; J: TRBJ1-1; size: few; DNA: TGTGCCAGCAGTTTAGCATATATGAACACTGAAGCTTTCTTT; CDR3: CASSLAYMNTEAFF
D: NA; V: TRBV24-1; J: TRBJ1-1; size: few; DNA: TGTGCCACCAGCTCGGGGTTGAATGAAGCTTTCTTT; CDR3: CATSSGLNEAFF
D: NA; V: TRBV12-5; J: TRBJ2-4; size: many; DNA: TGTGCTAGTGGTCCCACGTCCTGGGGCAAAAACATTCAGTACTTC; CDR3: CASGPTSWGKNIQYF
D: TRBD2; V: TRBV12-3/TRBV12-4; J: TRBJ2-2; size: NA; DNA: TGTGCCAGCAGTTTCGCTAGCGGGGGGACCGGGGAGCTGTTTTTT; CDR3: CASSFASGGTGELFF
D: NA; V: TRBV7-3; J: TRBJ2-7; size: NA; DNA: TGTGCCAGCCCGGCGGTAAAGAGCTCCTACGAGCAGTACTTC; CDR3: CASPAVKSSYEQYF
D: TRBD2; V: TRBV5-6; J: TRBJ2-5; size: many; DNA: TGTGCCAGCAGCCCCCGACTAGCGTCTCTGGTGGAGACCCAGTACTTC; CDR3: CASSPRLASLVETQYF
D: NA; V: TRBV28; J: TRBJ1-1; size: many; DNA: TGTGCCAGCAGTCAACTGGGCCCGGAAGCTTTCTTT; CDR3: CASSQLGPEAFF
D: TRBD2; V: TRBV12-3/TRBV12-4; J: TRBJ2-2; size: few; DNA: TGTGCCAGCACTCTTAGCGGGAGCGGCGGGGAGCTGTTTTTT; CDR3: CASTLSGSGGELFF
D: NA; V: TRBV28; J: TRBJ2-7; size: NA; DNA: TGTGCCAGCAGTCTCCCCATAGACAGGAGGACCCACGAGCAGTACTTC; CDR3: CASSLPIDRRTHEQYF
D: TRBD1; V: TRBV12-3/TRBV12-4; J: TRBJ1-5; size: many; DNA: TGTGCCAGCAGTTATAGCGGACAGGGCGATCAGCCCCAGCATTTT; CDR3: CASSYSGQGDQPQHF
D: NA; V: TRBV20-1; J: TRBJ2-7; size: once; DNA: TGCAGTGCTGCCAAGGACTCTTCCCCCTTCTACGAGCAGTACTTC; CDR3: CSAAKDSSPFYEQYF
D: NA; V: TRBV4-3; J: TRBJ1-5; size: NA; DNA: TGCGCCAGCAGCCAAGATTGGACAGTCAATCAGCCCCAGCATTTT; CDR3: CASSQDWTVNQPQHF
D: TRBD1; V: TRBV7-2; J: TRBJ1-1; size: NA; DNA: TGTGCCAGCTCACCAGCCGGGACAGGGGGCGGAGAAGCTTTCTTT; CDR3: CASSPAGTGGGEAFF
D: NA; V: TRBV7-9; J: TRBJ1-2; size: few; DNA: TGTGCCAGCAGCTCGCGGGACGGGTTAAACTATGGCTACACCTTC; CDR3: CASSSRDGLNYGYTF
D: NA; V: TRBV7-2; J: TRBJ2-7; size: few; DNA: TGTGCCAGCAGCTTAACAGCGGGCCTTTCCTCCTACGAGCAGTACTTC; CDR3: CASSLTAGLSSYEQYF
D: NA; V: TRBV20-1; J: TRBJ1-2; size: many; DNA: TGCAGTGCTAGAGCCACAGATTATGGCTACACCTTC; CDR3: CSARATDYGYTF
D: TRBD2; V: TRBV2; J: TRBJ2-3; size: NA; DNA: TGTGCCAGCAGTGAACTACCTAGCGGGAGGGATACGCAGTATTTT; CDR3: CASSELPSGRDTQYF
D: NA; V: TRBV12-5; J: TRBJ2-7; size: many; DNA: TGTGCTAGTGGTTCCGGGACTTTCTACGAGCAGTACTTC; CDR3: CASGSGTFYEQYF
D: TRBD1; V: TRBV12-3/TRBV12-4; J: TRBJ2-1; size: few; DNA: TGTGCCAGCAGATTCAACCCGGGACAGGGGCACAATGAGCAGTTCTTC; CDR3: CASRFNPGQGHNEQFF
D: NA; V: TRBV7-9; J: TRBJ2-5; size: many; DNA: TGTGCCAGCAGAGGACCTGAGACCCAGTACTTC; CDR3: CASRGPETQYF
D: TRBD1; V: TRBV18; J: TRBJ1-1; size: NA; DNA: TGTGCCAGCTCCGAAACGCACGGACAGGGCACTGAAGCTTTCTTT; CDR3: CASSETHGQGTEAFF
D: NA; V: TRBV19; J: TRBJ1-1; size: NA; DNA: TGTGCCAGTAGCGATCAACAGAACACTGAAGCTTTCTTT; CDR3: CASSDQQNTEAFF
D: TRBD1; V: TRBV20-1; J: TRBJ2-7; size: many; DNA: TGCAGTGCCCCGGGACAGGGGGGCTACGAGCAGTACTTC; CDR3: CSAPGQGGYEQYF
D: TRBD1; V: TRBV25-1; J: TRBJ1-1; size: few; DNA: TGTGCCAGCAGTGACCCCGGGACAGGGGAAACTGAAGCTTTCTTT; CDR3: CASSDPGTGETEAFF
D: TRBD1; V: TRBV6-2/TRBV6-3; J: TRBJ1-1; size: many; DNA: TGTGCCAGCAGTTACTTCAGGGGGCGCACTGAAGCTTTCTTT; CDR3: CASSYFRGRTEAFF
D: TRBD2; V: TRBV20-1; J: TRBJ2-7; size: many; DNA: TGCAGTGCTAGAGATAGCGCGGGAGACCGAGACGAGCAGTACTTC; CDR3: CSARDSAGDRDEQYF
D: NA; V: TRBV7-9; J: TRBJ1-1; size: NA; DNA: TGTGCCAGCAGCCCCCGGGACGGTGAGAACACTGAAGCTTTCTTT; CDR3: CASSPRDGENTEAFF